This is a list of T cell receptor beta chains from one sample in a study of Ad26.COV2.S vaccination and SARS-CoV-2 variants. The assay was immunoSEQ multiplex PCR, and TCRdb's table has in-frame clones only and misses some. The sample yields about 480,000 clones, roughly 89% seen once. The input for sequencing was peripheral blood, taken in a trial of Ad26.COV2.S vaccine versus placebo. All receptors derive from a person between 18 and 65 years old who received the Ad26.COV2.S COVID-19 vaccine or a placebo. CDR3s include the opening cysteine and the closing phenylalanine or tryptophan. A D gene is named only where the DNA matches it firmly. Clone size is given for some rows only: seen once, a few or many times, or a class if the clone is expanded.

J gene: TRBJ2-1
V gene: TRBV2
D gene: -
clone size: -
CDR3 protein: CASRDRPGGNEQFF
CDR3 DNA: TGTGCCAGCAGGGACCGACCAGGGGGGAATGAGCAGTTCTTC

J gene: TRBJ1-5
V gene: TRBV3-1/TRBV3-2
D gene: -
clone size: -
CDR3 protein: CASSQVLFEPQHF
CDR3 DNA: TGTGCCAGCAGCCAAGTTTTGTTTGAGCCCCAGCATTTT

J gene: TRBJ2-5
V gene: TRBV7-8
D gene: -
clone size: -
CDR3 protein: CARAAGPQETQYF
CDR3 DNA: TGTGCCAGGGCGGCGGGACCCCAAGAGACCCAGTACTTC

J gene: TRBJ2-1
V gene: TRBV11-1
D gene: -
clone size: -
CDR3 protein: CASSLANEQFF
CDR3 DNA: TGTGCCAGCAGCTTGGCCAATGAGCAGTTCTTC

J gene: TRBJ1-5
V gene: TRBV19
D gene: TRBD1
clone size: -
CDR3 protein: CASSAPPRGLRIGQPQHF
CDR3 DNA: TGTGCCAGTAGTGCCCCTCCCAGGGGGCTGCGGATTGGTCAGCCCCAGCATTTT

J gene: TRBJ2-5
V gene: TRBV5-6
D gene: -
clone size: -
CDR3 protein: CASSLVSSKETQYF
CDR3 DNA: TGTGCCAGCAGCTTGGTTTCTAGCAAAGAGACCCAGTACTTC

J gene: TRBJ1-5
V gene: TRBV19
D gene: -
clone size: -
CDR3 protein: CASEGGMGNQPQHF
CDR3 DNA: TGTGCCAGTGAGGGAGGGATGGGCAATCAGCCCCAGCATTTT

J gene: TRBJ1-2
V gene: TRBV11-2
D gene: -
clone size: -
CDR3 protein: CASSPTRIGYTF
CDR3 DNA: TGTGCCAGCAGCCCTACTCGGATTGGCTACACCTTC

J gene: TRBJ1-1
V gene: TRBV6-2/TRBV6-3
D gene: -
clone size: -
CDR3 protein: CASSSGLTEAFF
CDR3 DNA: TGTGCCAGCAGTTCAGGTTTGACTGAAGCTTTCTTT

J gene: TRBJ1-5
V gene: TRBV15
D gene: -
clone size: -
CDR3 protein: CATSRELAQRNQPQHF
CDR3 DNA: TGTGCCACCAGCAGAGAATTGGCACAGCGCAATCAGCCCCAGCATTTT

J gene: TRBJ2-7
V gene: TRBV30
D gene: TRBD1
clone size: -
CDR3 protein: CAWSNRGDEQYF
CDR3 DNA: TGTGCCTGGAGTAACAGGGGGGACGAGCAGTACTTC

J gene: TRBJ1-5
V gene: TRBV2
D gene: -
clone size: -
CDR3 protein: CASSARQSNQPQHF
CDR3 DNA: TGTGCCAGCAGTGCCAGACAGTCAAATCAGCCCCAGCATTTT

J gene: TRBJ1-1
V gene: TRBV29-1
D gene: TRBD1
clone size: -
CDR3 protein: CSVVNRGPTEAFF
CDR3 DNA: TGCAGCGTTGTAAACAGGGGGCCCACTGAAGCTTTCTTT

J gene: TRBJ2-1
V gene: TRBV5-4
D gene: TRBD2
clone size: once
CDR3 protein: CAGAGGSSYNEQFF
CDR3 DNA: TGTGCCGGAGCGGGAGGGAGCTCCTACAATGAGCAGTTCTTC

J gene: TRBJ1-2
V gene: TRBV4-1
D gene: -
clone size: -
CDR3 protein: CASSQPERGYGYTF
CDR3 DNA: TGCGCCAGCAGCCAACCAGAACGGGGCTATGGCTACACCTTC

J gene: TRBJ1-3
V gene: TRBV10-3
D gene: TRBD1
clone size: -
CDR3 protein: CAISQDRVGNTIYF
CDR3 DNA: TGTGCCATCAGCCAAGACAGGGTAGGAAACACCATATATTTT

J gene: TRBJ1-2
V gene: TRBV5-4
D gene: TRBD1
clone size: once
CDR3 protein: CASSWDRGRGYTF
CDR3 DNA: TGTGCCAGCAGCTGGGACAGGGGACGAGGCTACACCTTC

J gene: TRBJ1-1
V gene: TRBV28
D gene: -
clone size: -
CDR3 protein: CASSLRQGGSTEAFF
CDR3 DNA: TGTGCCAGCAGTCTACGCCAGGGTGGTAGCACTGAAGCTTTCTTT